This TCR beta chain is drawn from a study of blood T cell repertoires in COVID-19. With 7 bases clipped from V and 1 base from J, the junction kept 7 bases outside the gene matches. This CDR3 has 15 amino acids. Germline-derived CDR1 and CDR2 are SGHNT and YYREEE (reference sequence). In the study's own analysis: Amplifying reference gene primers gave estimates of nucleated cell counts. Repertoires were generated with immunoSEQ multiplex PCR, while TCRdb's copy carries only in-frame clones and drops some. V, J and clone size are those of that table, while D and trimming were read from the DNA. Of around 160,000 clones in the sample, approximately 83% are singletons; the top ten hold roughly 8%.

J is TRBJ2-5 and V is TRBV5-4; TRBD2 matches 10 bases. The receptor was derived from a woman aged 60-75 years with COVID-19, enrolled during active disease. The sample consisted of peripheral blood. The CDR3 sequence is CASSGASGGQETQYF. Here the CDR3 DNA reads TGTGCCAGCTCGGGGGCTAGCGGGGGCCAAGAGACCCAGTACTTC.